The 26 T cell receptor beta chains below were found in one sample sequenced in a study of blood T cell repertoires in COVID-19. Some clones are missing from TCRdb's copy, which holds only in-frame ones; the method was immunoSEQ multiplex PCR. This table holds about 98,000 clones, just under 85% found once. The sequencing sample was made of peripheral blood. These receptors came from a man aged 40-49 years with active or convalescent COVID-19.

The chain has TRBV5-4 and TRBJ2-1; TRBD2 matches 9 bases. J gave up 5 bases and V 1 base, and 4 bases lay outside the gene matches. This CDR3 is built from 15 residues. The V gene's germline CDR1 is SGHNT and CDR2 YYREEE (reference sequence). The CDR3 DNA sequence: TGTGCCAGCAGCTTGTCAGTAGCGGGGGACAATGAGCAGTTCTTC. Protein product: CASSLSVAGDNEQFF.

The genes are TRBV4-1 and TRBJ1-4; TRBD1 is a possible D gene (5 bases). The CDR3 extends over 16 amino acids. The germline V and J ends were trimmed by 1 base and 7 bases, with 16 bases remaining between them. Germline lookup yields CDR1 MGHRA and CDR2 YSYEKL. DNA for the CDR3: TGCGCCAGCAGCCAAGCGCGACAGACGATGGGTGAAAAACTGTTTTTT. Translating it yields CASSQARQTMGEKLFF.

The chain has TRBV9 and TRBJ1-3; 7 bases fit TRBD1. Per the germline V gene, CDR1 is SGDLS and CDR2 is YYNGEE. There are 15 residues in the CDR3. The V gene end was trimmed by 3 bases and the J gene end by 3 bases; junction bases not matched to a gene: 6. CDR3 in DNA: TGTGCCAGCAGCGCCCCAGGGGGATATGGAAACACCATATATTTT. Translation gives CASSAPGGYGNTIYF.

Turning to this clone: Different DNA sequences within this sample yield the same CDR3. The chain employs TRBV10-2 and TRBJ2-7; 9 nucleotides agree with TRBD1. CDR1 and CDR2 (germline): WSHSY, SAAADI. V lost 5 bases, J lost 4 bases, and 3 bases stayed unmatched. The CDR3 covers 13 residues. The CDR3 spells CASSLQGAYEQYF. Written as DNA, the CDR3 is TGCGCCAGCAGTCTACAGGGGGCGTACGAGCAGTACTTC.

Worth noting for this clone: A much larger clone lies one base from this, so it may be a read error. The chain couples TRBV6-5 to TRBJ1-3; D unclear. V lost 6 bases and J lost 0, with 3 bases in between. Per germline, CDR1 MNHEY and CDR2 SVGAGI. CDR3 size: 12 residues. Here the CDR3 DNA reads TGTGCCAGCAGGAGCTCTGGAAACACCATATATTTT. Protein: CASRSSGNTIYF.

The chain couples TRBV25-1 to TRBJ2-3, with D perhaps matching TRBD2 (6 bases). The CDR3 extends over 14 amino acids. V dropped 4 bases and J dropped 8 bases, with 16 bases sitting between them. Looked up from germline, CDR1 is MGHDK and CDR2 is SYGVNS. The DNA for the CDR3 is TGTGCCAGCAGTGGGGGGGAAAGGCTCGGTACGCAGTATTTT. Translated, it gives CASSGGERLGTQYF.

The chain joins TRBV2 to TRBJ1-1; D is undetermined. Germline-derived CDR1 and CDR2 are SNHLY and FYNNEI. Deletions cut 4 bases from V and 6 bases from J, with 15 bases between. The CDR3 spans 14 residues. The CDR3 loop is CASSVWGGSAEAFF. For the CDR3, the DNA is TGTGCCAGCAGTGTTTGGGGAGGGTCGGCTGAAGCTTTCTTT.

The rearrangement links TRBV12-3 or TRBV12-4 to TRBJ1-6; D remains ambiguous. The CDR3 is made up of 13 amino acids. V was clipped by 3 bases and J by 7 bases, with 7 bases between them. CDR3 protein: CASSLSTNSPLHF. The CDR3 region has the DNA TGTGCCAGCAGTTTGAGTACGAATTCACCCCTCCACTTT.

CDR3 DNA: TGTGCCAGCAGTGACGAGGCGGGGGGGTCCACAGATACGCAGTATTTT. Translation: CASSDEAGGSTDTQYF. V gene TRBV6-4 combines with J gene TRBJ2-3; 9 bases align to TRBD2. Trimming removed 2 bases from V and 2 bases from J; junction bases left unmatched: 5. The CDR3 has 16 residues. The germline gives CDR1 MRHNA, CDR2 SNTAGT.

The gene calls are TRBV3-1 (or the pseudogene TRBV3-2) and TRBJ1-5; D is undetermined. CDR1 and CDR2 (germline): LGHDT, YNNKEL (reference sequence). Trimming left V 2 bases short and J 4 bases short, with 3 bases between. CDR3 length: 12 amino acids. CDR3 amino acids: CASSQHNQPQHF. As DNA, the CDR3 is TGTGCCAGCAGCCAACATAATCAGCCCCAGCATTTT.

V gene TRBV12-3 or TRBV12-4 combines with J gene TRBJ2-3; D gene unclear. The CDR3 sequence is 12 residues long. The V gene lost 5 bases and the J gene lost 2 bases, with 5 bases spanning the gap. CDR3 sequence: CASSPYTDTQYF. The CDR3 DNA reads TGTGCCAGCAGTCCGTACACAGATACGCAGTATTTT.

This chain connects TRBV10-1 to TRBJ2-5; D might be TRBD1 (6 bases). The CDR3 is 14 residues long. Trimming cost V 5 bases and J 6 bases, with 16 bases left between them. CDR1 is WNHNN and CDR2 is SYGVQD in the germline V gene (reference sequence). CDR3 in DNA: TGCGCCAGCAGTTCTTCAACAGGGTTAAAGACCCAGTACTTC. This encodes CASSSSTGLKTQYF.

About this clone: The junction and the germline gene differ at one end; a read error may be behind it. CDR3 bases: TGTGCCAGCAGTCAAGGGGGGGACACTGAAGCTTTCTTT. It codes for CASSQGGDTEAFF. The V and J genes are TRBV3-1 (or the pseudogene TRBV3-2) and TRBJ1-1; D might be TRBD1 (6 bases). Germline-derived CDR1 and CDR2 are LGHDT and YNNKEL (reference sequence). The CDR3 sequence is 13 residues long.

The rearrangement joins TRBV5-1 to TRBJ1-1, with a possible D match to TRBD1 (5 bases). The CDR3 covers 12 residues. Trimming took off 4 bases at V and 5 bases at J, with 9 bases between the two ends. CDR1 SGHRS and CDR2 YFSETQ come from the germline V gene. The CDR3 here is CASSVQGTEAFF. Written as DNA, the CDR3 is TGCGCCAGCAGCGTTCAGGGAACTGAAGCTTTCTTT.

This clone is a singleton in its sample. The chain has TRBV6-6 and TRBJ1-4, with TRBD1 as a possible D gene (5 bases). With 6 bases removed from V and 7 bases from J, the gap between germline ends came to 15 bases. Germline lookup yields CDR1 MNHNY and CDR2 SVGAGI (reference sequence). This CDR3 has 14 amino acids. CDR3 sequence: CASSLTVLSEKLFF. Here the CDR3 DNA reads TGTGCCAGCAGCTTGACAGTGCTGAGTGAAAAACTGTTTTTT.

This sequence joins TRBV10-2 and TRBJ1-1; D is ambiguous. The CDR3 runs 12 residues. Germline-derived CDR1 and CDR2 are WSHSY and SAAADI. Trimming removed 2 bases at V and 4 bases at J, with 5 bases between. CDR3 in amino acids: CASSEQATEAFF. Here the CDR3 DNA reads TGCGCCAGCAGTGAGCAAGCCACTGAAGCTTTCTTT.

CDR3 sequence: CAISESGTGDYEQYF. The CDR3 coding sequence is TGTGCCATCAGTGAGTCGGGGACAGGGGATTACGAGCAGTACTTC. This chain joins TRBV10-3 and TRBJ2-7; 10 bases are shared with TRBD1. Per germline, CDR1 ENHRY and CDR2 SYGVKD. Unmatched junction bases numbered 3, after V lost 0 bases and J lost 4 bases. The CDR3 is 15 residues long.

The rearrangement uses TRBV27 and TRBJ1-3; 9 bases are shared with TRBD1. The junction had 3 bases not matched to a gene; V was cut back by 0 bases and J by 3 bases. Germline CDR1 reads MNHEY; CDR2 reads SMNVEV (reference sequence). This CDR3 spans 16 amino acids. The CDR3, as DNA: TGTGCCAGCAGTTTATCGGGGACAGGGATTGGAAACACCATATATTTT. Translating it yields CASSLSGTGIGNTIYF.

The chain joins TRBV5-1 to TRBJ2-2; 9 nucleotides match TRBD2. The germline V gene encodes CDR1 SGHRS and CDR2 YFSETQ. V lost 4 bases to trimming and J lost 6 bases; unmatched junction nucleotides: 13. This CDR3 is built from 17 residues. The CDR3 spells CASSRLGGGAVAGELFF. DNA of the CDR3: TGCGCCAGCAGCCGTCTTGGCGGGGGGGCCGTGGCCGGGGAGCTGTTTTTT. Looking up the rest from reference TRBV5-1 and TRBJ2-2 gives the full variable domain: KAGVTQTPRYLIKTRGQQVTLSCSPISGHRSVSWYQQTPGQGLQFLFEYFSETQRNKGNFPGRFSGRQFSNSRSEMNVSTLELGDSALYLCASSRLGGGAVAGELFFGEGSRLTVL.

CDR3 coding DNA: TGCGCCAGCATCCGACAGCTCGATAATTCACCCCTCCACTTT. Protein sequence: CASIRQLDNSPLHF. The rearrangement uses TRBV10-2 and TRBJ1-6; perhaps TRBD1 as D (5 bases). The CDR3 is 14 residues long. The germline V gene encodes CDR1 WSHSY and CDR2 SAAADI. The V end lost 7 bases, the J end lost 5 bases, and 12 bases lay between the germline ends.

This clone was seen only once. The chain employs TRBV2 and TRBJ1-5; the D is unclear. The CDR3 spans 13 residues. The V gene's germline CDR1 is SNHLY and CDR2 FYNNEI. Trimming took 7 bases from V and 0 from J, leaving 7 bases between them. The CDR3 protein is CASTSDSNQPQHF. CDR3 DNA sequence: TGTGCCAGCACTTCAGATAGCAATCAGCCCCAGCATTTT.

This chain connects TRBV7-2 to TRBJ1-6; 7 nucleotides align to TRBD1. Germline V CDR1 and CDR2: SGHTA, FQGNSA. There are 15 residues in the CDR3. J lost 6 bases, V lost 4 bases, and 6 bases had no gene match. This CDR3 is CASSSSGTVNSPLHF. The CDR3 nucleotides read TGTGCCAGCAGCTCCTCCGGGACAGTTAATTCACCCCTCCACTTT.

DNA for the CDR3: TGTGCCAGTAGGAGACTAGCGGGGGGGAGTGAGCAGTTCTTC. Translated: CASRRLAGGSEQFF. This sequence joins TRBV19 and TRBJ2-1; 14 positions agree with TRBD2. V gave up 6 bases and J gave up 9 bases; unmatched junction bases: 4. Germline V gene data show CDR1 as LNHDA and CDR2 as SQIVND (reference sequence). This CDR3 is built from 14 residues.

The chain has TRBV6-5 and TRBJ1-4; TRBD1 agrees at 7 bases. The junction had 4 bases not matched to a gene; V was cut back by 6 bases and J by 0 bases. Germline V gene sequence: CDR1 MNHEY, CDR2 SVGAGI. The CDR3 covers 15 residues. The CDR3: CASRDRHATNEKLFF. The CDR3 nucleotides are TGTGCCAGCAGGGACAGGCATGCAACTAATGAAAAACTGTTTTTT.

The chain couples TRBV5-1 to TRBJ2-1, with 9 bases identical to TRBD2. V was clipped by 5 bases and J by 8 bases; unmatched bases: 5. The germline CDR1 and CDR2 sequences are SGHRS and YFSETQ. The CDR3 length is 13 residues. The CDR3 DNA is TGCGCCAGCAGAGCGGGGGGCGAACATGAGCAGTTCTTC. Encoded protein: CASRAGGEHEQFF.

The chain links TRBV7-2 to TRBJ2-4; a possible D gene is TRBD2 (5 bases). CDR1 is SGHTA, CDR2 FQGNSA, per germline. V was trimmed by 1 base and J by 0 bases, leaving 16 bases between them. CDR3 size: 18 residues. The CDR3 nucleotides are TGTGCCAGCAGCTTAGTTGGTGGAGGCCACTTAGCCAAAAACATTCAGTACTTC. This translates into CASSLVGGGHLAKNIQYF.